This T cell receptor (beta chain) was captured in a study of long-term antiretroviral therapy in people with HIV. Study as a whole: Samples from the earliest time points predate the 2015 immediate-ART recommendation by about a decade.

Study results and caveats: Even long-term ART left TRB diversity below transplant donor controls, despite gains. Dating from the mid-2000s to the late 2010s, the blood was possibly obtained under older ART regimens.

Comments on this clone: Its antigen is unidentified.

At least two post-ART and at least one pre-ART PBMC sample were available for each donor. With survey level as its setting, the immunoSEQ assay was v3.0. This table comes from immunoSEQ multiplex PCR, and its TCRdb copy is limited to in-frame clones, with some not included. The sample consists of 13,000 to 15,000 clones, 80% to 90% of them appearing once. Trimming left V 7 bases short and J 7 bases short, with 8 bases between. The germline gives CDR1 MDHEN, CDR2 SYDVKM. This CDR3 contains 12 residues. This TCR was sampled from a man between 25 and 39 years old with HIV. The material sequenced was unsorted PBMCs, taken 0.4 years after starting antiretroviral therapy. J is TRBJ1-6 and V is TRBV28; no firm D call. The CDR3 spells CASMKANSPLHF. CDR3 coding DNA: TGTGCCAGCATGAAGGCCAATTCACCCCTCCACTTT.